Listed here is a single T cell receptor (beta chain). CDR3 size: 15 residues. CDR1 is SNHLY, CDR2 FYNNEI, per germline. V shed 7 bases and J 9 bases; nucleotides not matched to a gene: 9. This specimen comes from a study of cytomegalovirus exposure and HLA in healthy donors. The study ran its PCR with 60 Vbeta and 13 Jbeta primers. Profiling relied on immunoSEQ multiplex PCR, and the TCRdb table lists in-frame clones only, not all of them. The table has around 180,000 clones, around 80% seen once. The source material was PBMCs. J is TRBJ2-1 and V is TRBV2; TRBD2 matches 13 bases. The receptor comes from a boy aged 2 to 10 in good health and CMV-seronegative. The CDR3 here is CASTGTSGKGGEQFF. CDR3 sequence (DNA): TGTGCCAGCACCGGGACTAGCGGGAAGGGTGGTGAGCAGTTCTTC.